This TCR beta chain was identified during a study of blood T cell repertoires in COVID-19. Some clones are missing from TCRdb's copy, which holds only in-frame ones; the method was immunoSEQ multiplex PCR. Of 20,000 to 25,000 clones in the sample, 75% to 95% were seen once. V dropped 8 bases and J dropped 1 base, with 10 bases sitting between them. The germline V gene encodes CDR1 KGHDR and CDR2 SFDVKD. The CDR3 totals 13 residues. The source material was peripheral blood. The chain joins TRBV24-1 to TRBJ1-1; TRBD1 might be the D (6 bases). The clonotype was recovered from a human donor in a cohort sampled during active COVID-19. In DNA, the CDR3 is TGTGCCACCAACCCGACAGGGAACACTGAAGCTTTCTTT. Protein sequence: CATNPTGNTEAFF.